Sequencing of this TCR beta chain was carried out in a study of blood T cell repertoires in COVID-19. V dropped 5 bases and J dropped 10; count of bases not matched to a gene: 9. Germline CDR1 KGHDR, CDR2 SFDVKD. The length of the CDR3 is 14 residues. Method: immunoSEQ multiplex PCR; TCRdb's copy keeps in-frame clones and lacks some. The repertoire includes under 350,000 clones, around 89% of them detected once, and about 4.6% sits in the top ten. The TCR was taken from a man between 40 and 49 years old with acute or convalescent COVID-19. This rearrangement joins TRBV24-1 to TRBJ1-5; 8 bases agree with TRBD1. Input material: peripheral blood. The CDR3 loop reads CATSGEQGEGPQHF. CDR3 bases: TGTGCCACCAGTGGAGAACAGGGGGAGGGCCCCCAGCATTTT.